This T cell receptor beta chain came from a study of CXCR3-negative and CXCR3-positive naive CD8 T cells (dated by TCRdb to between 2018 and 2020). For context, the study as a whole: In total, roughly 140 million TRB reads were obtained, corresponding to roughly 1.5 +/- 0.3 million reads per library. Diversity and physicochemical repertoire analyses covered over 10 donors pooled from two independent experiments. The TRBV-TRBJ cluster analysis covered naive subsets from 5 donors and memory cells from 3 donors.

Sequencing instrument: NextSeq 550. The Human TCR Profiling Kit (MiLaboratory) was used to make UMI-labeled 5' RACE TRB cDNA libraries. The full amount of extracted RNA was used for cDNA synthesis, and the full amount of resulting cDNA was used for PCR amplification. The libraries were made side by side, with each library going through the same number of PCR cycles. As for the original processing: About 53,000 +/- 9,400 unique UMI-labeled TRB cDNA molecules per library were extracted with MIGEC and MiXCR, with at least two reads per UMI required. On average, about 40,000 +/- 10,000 functional in-frame TRB CDR3 nucleotide clonotypes lacking stop codons were found per library. After downsampling to 5000 UMI-labeled TRB molecules per sample, diversity metrics such as normalized Shannon-Wiener and Chao1 were calculated in VDJtools. VDJtools was used to calculate clonotype-size-weighted physicochemical properties of the central five CDR3 residues, namely interaction energy, strength, volume and Kidera factor 4. After the reads were reprocessed by TCRdb, one entry was made per CDR3 protein sequence, with no DNA. The V and J calls here are based on TCRdb, not the publication. The sample table holds around 66,000 distinct CDR3 sequences. The ten largest clones capture around 5% of the sample.

Points the paper makes about the study in general: CXCR3 expression partially decreased after cryopreservation, so most assays used freshly isolated PBMCs. Surface CD5, linked to self-reactivity in mice, was comparable between naive subsets; TCR interaction strength was therefore also inferred from TRB CDR3 physicochemical properties. Similar TRBV-TRBJ usage was shown by naive CXCR3-negative and CXCR3-positive cells from the same donor, whereas distinct patterns were shown by memory cells. Comparably high repertoire diversity was found in both naive subsets, whereas much lower repertoire diversity was found in memory CD8+ T cells. TRB CDR3s from CXCR3-positive naive cells showed higher hydrophobicity (lower Kidera factor 4), lower energy, and higher strength and volume indices than CXCR3-negative naive cells.

Each CD8+ T cell subset was flow-sorted in triplicate, and 300,000 or so cells per subset were placed directly into RLT lysis buffer. To keep memory contaminants out, a stringent definition of naive CD8+ T cells was applied: CD45RO-CCR7+CD27+CD95-. Using standard density gradient centrifugation, peripheral blood mononuclear cells were isolated from buffy coats. A FACSAria III was used to flow-sort naive CD8+ T cells into CXCR3-negative and CXCR3-positive populations. Total RNA was extracted from sorted cells using an RNeasy Mini Kit. Comments on this clonotype: Its antigen specificity is not known.

The source material was naive CXCR3+ CD8+ T cells from blood. The sample's cell subset or site label is to be understood as: CD45RO-CCR7+CD27+CD95- naive CD8+ T cells expressing CXCR3 (TNR3+). The receptor comes from a human donor in good health. Some clones in this sample may be carry-over from other donors' samples.

The CDR3 protein is CASSSVRDRGHNEQFF. The chain links TRBV5-1 with TRBJ2-1; TCRdb designates TRBD1, a call that cannot be tested without DNA. The germline V gene gives CDR1 as SGHRS and CDR2 as YFSETQ. The CDR3 numbers 16 residues from cysteine through phenylalanine. No DNA is listed.